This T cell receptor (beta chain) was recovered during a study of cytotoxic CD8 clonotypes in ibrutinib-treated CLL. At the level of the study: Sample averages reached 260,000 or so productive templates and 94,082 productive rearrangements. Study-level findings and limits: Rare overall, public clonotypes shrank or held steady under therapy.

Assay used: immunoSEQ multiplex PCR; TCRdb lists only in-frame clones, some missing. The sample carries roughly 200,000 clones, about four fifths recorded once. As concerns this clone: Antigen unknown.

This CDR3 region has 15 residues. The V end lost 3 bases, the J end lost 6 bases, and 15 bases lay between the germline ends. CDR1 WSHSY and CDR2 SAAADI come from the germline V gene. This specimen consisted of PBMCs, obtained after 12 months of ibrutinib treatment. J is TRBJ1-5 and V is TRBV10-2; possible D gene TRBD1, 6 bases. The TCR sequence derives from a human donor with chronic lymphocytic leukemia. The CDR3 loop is CASSDPGDQSQPQHF. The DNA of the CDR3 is TGCGCCAGCAGTGACCCAGGGGATCAGTCTCAGCCCCAGCATTTT.